A selection of T cell receptor beta chains follows, all from one sample in a study of shared clonotypes between healthy human individuals. TCRdb's copy holds only in-frame clones and misses some; the assay was immunoSEQ multiplex PCR. The sample holds 660,000 or so clones, approximately 96% seen once. Material for sequencing was naive CD8+ T cells sorted from blood. Every receptor here comes from a woman in her twenties or thirties in good health. Both conserved end residues are part of each CDR3. Each record gives: J gene, clone size, V gene, CDR3 protein. Only part of the rows carry a size: once, few, many, or a class if the clone is expanded.

>TRBJ2-1|-|TRBV28
CASSSISGGTPPGYNEQFF
>TRBJ1-1|-|TRBV9
CASSETRHTEAFF
>TRBJ2-5|once|TRBV30
CAWSVIGAVAETQYF
>TRBJ1-1|-|TRBV5-1
CASSEGGANTEAFF
>TRBJ2-7|-|TRBV9
CASSVEASYEQYF
>TRBJ2-5|once|TRBV15
CATSRGFGRQETQYF
>TRBJ2-7|-|TRBV25-1
CASSVGPYEQYF
>TRBJ2-1|-|TRBV28
CASSLGLAGTSYNEQFF
>TRBJ2-1|-|TRBV25-1
CASSERGTVENEQFF
>TRBJ1-1|-|TRBV19
CASSMRGVEAFF
>TRBJ2-2|-|TRBV19
CASTPGQGAGGELFF
>TRBJ2-5|-|TRBV9
CASSVGGSGGETQYF
>TRBJ2-7|-|TRBV7-2
CASSLTAGVTYEQYF
>TRBJ2-1|once|TRBV27
CASSLVAAFREQFF
>TRBJ1-4|-|TRBV6-1
CASSEGVFLNEKLFF
>TRBJ2-1|-|TRBV2
CAVVEGRTYNEQFF
>TRBJ2-1|-|TRBV6-5
CASTGTGSGNEQFF
>TRBJ2-7|-|TRBV28
CASSPTAPFSYEQYF
>TRBJ2-1|-|TRBV9
CASSEGNRYNEQFF
>TRBJ2-7|-|TRBV20-1
CSAEGLEQYF
>TRBJ2-1|-|TRBV7-2
CASSLIAGAYNEQFF
>TRBJ2-3|-|TRBV5-5
CASSRRGGGDSDTQYF
>TRBJ2-7|-|TRBV2
CAGSPPEDINIPKYF
>TRBJ2-2|-|TRBV19
CASSTWGIGELFF